Listed below are T cell receptor beta chains from one sample, sequenced in a study of tumor and adjacent non-tumor tissue in lung cancer. MiXCR, applied by TCRdb to the multiplex PCR reads, yields one record per CDR3 protein. This table holds roughly 70,000 distinct CDR3 sequences, 65% to 75% found once. Specimen: distant non-tumor lung tissue. These TCRs come from a woman between 50 and 59 years old with non-small cell lung cancer. Each CDR3 is given with its conserved first and last residue. Fields, in order: J gene, V gene, CDR3 protein.

J: TRBJ1-6
V: TRBV20-1
CDR3: CSARDRTGWSPLHF

J: TRBJ2-3
V: TRBV12-3/TRBV12-4
CDR3: CASSLAGGIWTTDTQYF

J: TRBJ2-7
V: TRBV4-1
CDR3: CASSQEGQGIYKQYF

J: TRBJ2-3
V: TRBV4-3
CDR3: CDSSQVGSGTTDTPYF

J: TRBJ1-6
V: TRBV20-1
CDR3: CSARDHRIGRSSPLHF

J: TRBJ2-2
V: TRBV20-1
CDR3: CSAQPSGNSGELFF

J: TRBJ2-3
V: TRBV4-3
CDR3: CASSRTDPPPDTQYF

J: TRBJ2-2
V: TRBV6-5
CDR3: CVSRWDRGYAGVLFF

J: TRBJ2-3
V: TRBV20-1
CDR3: CSASEGTVEDTQYF

J: TRBJ2-3
V: TRBV11-1
CDR3: CVSSVGLAGASTDTQYF

J: TRBJ2-7
V: TRBV20-1
CDR3: CSARDQSVVGYPYEQYF

J: TRBJ2-7
V: TRBV5-4
CDR3: CASSPGGAYEQYF

J: TRBJ2-2
V: TRBV11-3
CDR3: CASSLYDTGELFF

J: -
V: TRBV20-1
CDR3: CSAMSEGNQPQYF

J: TRBJ2-5
V: TRBV20-1
CDR3: CSAREGTGQEIQYF

J: TRBJ2-7
V: TRBV4-3
CDR3: CASSHGLAVGPLRDEQYF

J: TRBJ2-7
V: TRBV20-1
CDR3: CSARAQARDNSYKQYF

J: TRBJ1-4
V: TRBV29-1
CDR3: CSVEDVRGDEKLFF

J: TRBJ1-5
V: TRBV29-1
CDR3: CSVKGGSNQPQHF